Below are 22 T cell receptor beta chains sequenced from a single sample in a study of cytomegalovirus exposure and HLA in healthy donors. PCR used 60 Vbeta primers and 13 Jbeta primers. Libraries were prepared by immunoSEQ multiplex PCR; TCRdb keeps only in-frame clonotypes and omits some of them. This table holds some 190,000 clones, around 67% found once. Input material: PBMCs. Source of these receptors: a woman in her twenties or thirties in good health and CMV-seropositive.

In this sample, this clone turned up once. V usage is TRBV18 and J usage is TRBJ1-2; 8 nucleotides agree with TRBD1. This CDR3 has 15 amino acids. Germline V gene data show CDR1 as KGHSH and CDR2 as LQKENI. J was trimmed by 3 bases and V by 3 bases; bases with no gene match: 6. The CDR3 DNA is TGTGCCAGCTCACCGTACAGGGGGAGCGACTATGGCTACACCTTC. Translation gives CASSPYRGSDYGYTF. Filled out from reference TRBV18 and TRBJ1-2, the complete variable domain reads NAGVMQNPRHLVRRRGQEARLRCSPMKGHSHVYWYRQLPEEGLKFMVYLQKENIIDESGMPKERFSAEFPKEGPSILRIQQVVRGDSAAYFCASSPYRGSDYGYTFGSGTRLTVV.

This chain joins TRBV7-9 and TRBJ1-1; the D gene is possibly TRBD1 (5 bases). V was trimmed by 5 bases and J by 0 bases, leaving 16 bases between them. This CDR3 is 16 amino acids long. Looked up from germline, CDR1 is SEHNR and CDR2 is FQNEAQ (reference sequence). The CDR3 DNA reads TGTGCCAGCAGCCCTCCTATTGGGGGGATGAACACTGAAGCTTTCTTT. Translated, it gives CASSPPIGGMNTEAFF.

The chain links TRBV27 to TRBJ2-7, with TRBD2 matching over 13 bases. Trimming at V came to 4 bases and at J to 3 bases, leaving 9 bases not matched to a gene. CDR3 length: 17 amino acids. Per germline, CDR1 MNHEY and CDR2 SMNVEV (reference sequence). The CDR3 nucleotides are TGTGCCAGCAGTTCTCGGGGGACTAGCGGGGTAATCTACGAGCAGTACTTC. Its translation is CASSSRGTSGVIYEQYF.

This clone was picked up one time. This chain joins TRBV7-9 and TRBJ1-2; TRBD1 might be the D (6 bases). Germline assignment: CDR1 SEHNR and CDR2 FQNEAQ (reference sequence). This CDR3 contains 16 residues. Trimming took off 2 bases at V and 5 bases at J, with 18 bases between the two ends. CDR3 coding DNA: TGTGCCAGCAGCTTACGGGGGGGCGCACAAGGATATGGCTACACCTTC. It yields the protein CASSLRGGAQGYGYTF.

The V gene is TRBV10-1, the J gene TRBJ2-5; weak D call: TRBD2 (6 bases). The CDR3 runs to 18 residues. Trimming took 0 bases from V and 4 from J, leaving 21 bases between them. Germline V lookup: CDR1 WNHNN, CDR2 SYGVQD (reference sequence). In DNA, the CDR3 is TGCGCCAGCAGTGAGTCTAGGACGGGAGTTGATCTGCGAGAGACCCAGTACTTC. It specifies CASSESRTGVDLRETQYF.

About this clone itself: At one end the junction does not follow the germline gene, possibly because of a read error. This chain joins TRBV28 and TRBJ2-7; 7 nucleotides agree with TRBD2. The CDR3 sequence is 13 residues long. Per the germline V gene, CDR1 is MDHEN and CDR2 is SYDVKM. The CDR3 loop reads CASRAGRSHEQYF. In nucleotides, the CDR3 is TGTGCCAGCAGAGCGGGGCGCTCCCACGAGCAGTACTTC.

This chain connects TRBV27 to TRBJ2-7; D might be TRBD2 (6 bases). Germline assignment: CDR1 MNHEY and CDR2 SMNVEV (reference sequence). The CDR3 spans 14 residues. V was cut by 3 bases and J by 6 bases, with 15 bases left in between. In DNA form, the CDR3 reads TGTGCCAGCAGTTTTAGGACTAATCCCTTCGAGCAGTACTTC. This codes for CASSFRTNPFEQYF.

About this clone itself: A junction boundary mismatches the germline segment, possibly from a read error. The V call is TRBV7-9, the J call TRBJ2-1; D is perhaps TRBD2 (6 bases). The CDR3 totals 10 residues. CDR1 is SEHNR and CDR2 is FQNEAQ in the germline V gene (reference sequence). In DNA, the CDR3 is TGTTCCAGCAGAGGAGGGGAGCAGTTCTTC. The encoded protein is CSSRGGEQFF.

The gene calls are TRBV13 and TRBJ2-1; D is uncertain. The V gene lost 5 bases and the J gene lost 5 bases, with 10 bases spanning the gap. The V gene's germline CDR1 is PRHDT and CDR2 FYEKMQ (reference sequence). This CDR3 is built from 13 residues. This CDR3 reads CASSPDSNNEQFF. CDR3 DNA: TGTGCCAGCAGCCCCGACTCGAACAATGAGCAGTTCTTC. Full variable domain (missing parts from reference TRBV13 and TRBJ2-1): AAGVIQSPRHLIKEKRETATLKCYPIPRHDTVYWYQQGPGQDPQFLISFYEKMQSDKGSIPDRFSAQQFSDYHSELNMSSLELGDSALYFCASSPDSNNEQFFGPGTRLTVL.

The chain has TRBV5-4 and TRBJ2-3, with D perhaps TRBD2 (5 bases). CDR1 and CDR2 from the germline V gene are SGHNT and YYREEE (reference sequence). With 2 bases removed from V and 2 bases from J, the gap between germline ends came to 9 bases. The length of the CDR3 is 14 residues. CDR3: CASSFGRDTDTQYF. CDR3 DNA sequence: TGTGCCAGCAGCTTTGGACGGGACACAGATACGCAGTATTTT.

This chain uses TRBV6-5 with TRBJ2-7; 8 positions agree with TRBD2. The CDR3 spans 15 residues. Germline values: CDR1 MNHEY, CDR2 SVGAGI. After removal of 6 bases from V and 2 bases from J, the junction contained 9 bases not matched to a gene. The CDR3 DNA reads TGTGCCAGCAGACGATCCGGACTAGCCGCCTACGAGCAGTACTTC. Residues: CASRRSGLAAYEQYF.

The chain carries TRBV10-3 and TRBJ2-1, with 9 bases fitting TRBD2. Germline CDR1 reads ENHRY; CDR2 reads SYGVKD. V lost 3 bases to trimming and J lost 3 bases; unmatched junction nucleotides: 9. This CDR3 has 17 residues. DNA of the CDR3: TGTGCCATCAGTGACCCTGGGACTAGCCCTATCTACAATGAGCAGTTCTTC. Its translation is CAISDPGTSPIYNEQFF.

The rearrangement joins TRBV19 to TRBJ1-6; maybe TRBD1 (5 bases). Looked up from germline, CDR1 is LNHDA and CDR2 is SQIVND (reference sequence). Trimming took off 3 bases at V and 8 bases at J, with 17 bases between the two ends. The CDR3 loop spans 16 amino acids. The CDR3 DNA follows: TGTGCCAGTAGTATTCTCGGGACGGGGGGTGATTCACCCCTCCACTTT. Its protein is CASSILGTGGDSPLHF.

The rearrangement joins TRBV28 to TRBJ2-6; D is ambiguous. The CDR3 sequence is 14 residues long. The germline V gene encodes CDR1 MDHEN and CDR2 SYDVKM. Trimming removed 8 bases at V and 0 bases at J, with 8 bases between. CDR3 residues: CASLSSSGANVLTF. CDR3 DNA: TGTGCCAGCCTTTCCAGCTCTGGGGCCAACGTCCTGACTTTC.

This clone was seen a single time. The genes are TRBV5-6 and TRBJ2-2; D is uncertain. In germline, CDR1 is SGHDT, CDR2 YYEEEE. Trimming left V 4 bases short and J 5 bases short, with 9 bases between. This CDR3 has 13 amino acids. The CDR3 reads CASSVTQTGELFF. CDR3 bases: TGTGCCAGCAGCGTCACACAGACCGGGGAGCTGTTTTTT.

The rearrangement uses TRBV2 and TRBJ2-6, with D unclear. This CDR3 contains 15 residues. V gave up 4 bases and J gave up 3 bases, with 10 bases separating them. Germline lookup yields CDR1 SNHLY and CDR2 FYNNEI. The CDR3 spells CASSASSGGANVLTF. DNA for the CDR3: TGTGCCAGCAGTGCCTCATCCGGTGGGGCCAACGTCCTGACTTTC.

This clone was detected only once. CDR3 bases: TGTGCCAGTAGCCAGCGGGAGTTCTACGAGCAGTACTTC. This encodes CASSQREFYEQYF. V gene TRBV19 combines with J gene TRBJ2-7, with 8 nucleotides matching TRBD2. V dropped 6 bases and J dropped 3; count of bases not matched to a gene: 4. This CDR3 contains 13 residues. CDR1 is LNHDA, CDR2 SQIVND, per germline (reference sequence). Supplemented by reference TRBV19 and TRBJ2-7, the full variable domain reads DGGITQSPKYLFRKEGQNVTLSCEQNLNHDAMYWYRQDPGQGLRLIYYSQIVNDFQKGDIAEGYSVSREKKESFPLTVTSAQKNPTAFYLCASSQREFYEQYFGPGTRLTVT.

The genes are TRBV5-1 and TRBJ2-3; 7 nucleotides match TRBD2. Germline CDR1 reads SGHRS; CDR2 reads YFSETQ. The CDR3 is 17 amino acids. V was pared by 2 bases and J by 0 bases, with 9 bases of the junction left unmatched. In nucleotides, the CDR3 is TGCGCCAGCAGCTTACCCTCAGCGGGATTTAGCACAGATACGCAGTATTTT. Residues: CASSLPSAGFSTDTQYF.

This chain connects TRBV6-6 to TRBJ2-3; the D is unclear. This CDR3 has 12 amino acids. V was pared by 8 bases and J by 0 bases, with 6 bases between. Germline V CDR1 and CDR2: MNHNY, SVGAGI (reference sequence). The CDR3, as DNA: TGTGCCAGCGGCTCTAGCACAGATACGCAGTATTTT. This gives the protein CASGSSTDTQYF.

V usage is TRBV19 and J usage is TRBJ2-6; 12 positions agree with TRBD2. Germline-derived CDR1 and CDR2 are LNHDA and SQIVND (reference sequence). The CDR3 has 18 amino acids. J lost 2 bases, V lost 4 bases, and 6 bases had no gene match. This CDR3 is CASSRTRLAGAGANVLTF. Written as DNA, the CDR3 is TGTGCCAGTAGTAGGACAAGACTAGCGGGAGCTGGGGCCAACGTCCTGACTTTC.

The chain joins TRBV19 to TRBJ2-3; 9 nucleotides align to TRBD2. This CDR3 has 15 amino acids. The germline CDR1 and CDR2 sequences are LNHDA and SQIVND (reference sequence). The ends lost 1 base at V and 3 bases at J; junction bases unmatched: 2. The CDR3 bases are TGTGCCAGTAGTATAGCTAGCGGGACGACAGATACGCAGTATTTT. Encoded protein: CASSIASGTTDTQYF. The complete variable domain, with remaining parts taken from reference TRBV19 and TRBJ2-3, reads DGGITQSPKYLFRKEGQNVTLSCEQNLNHDAMYWYRQDPGQGLRLIYYSQIVNDFQKGDIAEGYSVSREKKESFPLTVTSAQKNPTAFYLCASSIASGTTDTQYFGPGTRLTVL.

CDR3 sequence reads: CASSPSAGDITGELFF. In DNA, the CDR3 is TGTGCCAGCTCACCCTCGGCAGGGGATATAACCGGGGAGCTGTTTTTT. The chain employs TRBV18 and TRBJ2-2, with a possible D match to TRBD1 (6 bases). CDR1 is KGHSH, CDR2 LQKENI, per germline. The germline V and J ends were trimmed by 3 bases and 5 bases, with 16 bases remaining between them. This CDR3 is 16 amino acids long. The whole variable domain, remainder taken from reference TRBV18 and TRBJ2-2, is NAGVMQNPRHLVRRRGQEARLRCSPMKGHSHVYWYRQLPEEGLKFMVYLQKENIIDESGMPKERFSAEFPKEGPSILRIQQVVRGDSAAYFCASSPSAGDITGELFFGEGSRLTVL.